The 14 T cell receptor beta chains below were found in one sample sequenced in a study of cytomegalovirus exposure and HLA in healthy donors. Researchers ran the PCR with 60 Vbeta and 13 Jbeta primers. Method: immunoSEQ multiplex PCR; TCRdb's copy keeps in-frame clones and lacks some. The sample contains about 120,000 clones, about four fifths of which appear only once. The sequenced sample was PBMCs. The receptor set was obtained from a female donor in good health and CMV-seropositive.

This clone was detected only once. The chain carries TRBV11-2 and TRBJ2-7, with 9 bases aligning to TRBD1. The CDR3 runs to 18 residues. The V gene end was trimmed by 6 bases and the J gene end by 1 base; junction bases not matched to a gene: 16. Germline V gene sequence: CDR1 SGHAT, CDR2 FQNNGV. The CDR3 sequence is CASRWDRERIAVSYEQYF. CDR3 nucleotides: TGTGCCAGCAGGTGGGACAGGGAACGAATTGCGGTTTCCTACGAGCAGTACTTC. The full variable domain, rest sourced from reference TRBV11-2 and TRBJ2-7, is EAGVAQSPRYKIIEKRQSVAFWCNPISGHATLYWYQQILGQGPKLLIQFQNNGVVDDSQLPKDRFSAERLKGVDSTLKIQPAKLEDSAVYLCASRWDRERIAVSYEQYFGPGTRLTVT.

This rearrangement joins TRBV5-4 to TRBJ2-2; 8 bases map to TRBD2. Germline trimming cut 5 bases from V and 4 bases from J; bases unmatched to any gene: 4. Germline V lookup: CDR1 SGHNT, CDR2 YYREEE (reference sequence). The length of the CDR3 is 14 residues. CDR3 loop: CASSPGGATGELFF. CDR3 DNA sequence: TGTGCCAGCAGTCCCGGGGGGGCCACCGGGGAGCTGTTTTTT.

The CDR3, as DNA: TGTGCCAGCAGCTTGTCCGGTTCTTTTAACGAGCAGTACTTC. It translates to CASSLSGSFNEQYF. This rearrangement joins TRBV5-4 to TRBJ2-5; D gene uncertain. The J call is uncertain, as TRBJ2-7 better fits the DNA end. Germline CDR1 reads SGHNT; CDR2 reads YYREEE (reference sequence). The CDR3 is 14 residues long.

The chain uses TRBV11-2 and TRBJ2-5; 14 nucleotides match TRBD2. Germline V gene sequence: CDR1 SGHAT, CDR2 FQNNGV. This CDR3 contains 18 residues. V shed 4 bases and J 1 base; nucleotides not matched to a gene: 8. CDR3 in DNA: TGTGCCAGCAGCTCCAGGACTAGCGGGGGGAGATCCCAAGAGACCCAGTACTTC. Protein: CASSSRTSGGRSQETQYF. Together with reference TRBV11-2 and TRBJ2-5, the CDR3 gives the full variable domain: EAGVAQSPRYKIIEKRQSVAFWCNPISGHATLYWYQQILGQGPKLLIQFQNNGVVDDSQLPKDRFSAERLKGVDSTLKIQPAKLEDSAVYLCASSSRTSGGRSQETQYFGPGTRLLVL.

The chain recombines TRBV4-3 with TRBJ2-3, with 8 bases identical to TRBD2. The V gene end was trimmed by 0 bases and the J gene end by 4 bases; junction bases not matched to a gene: 6. Per germline, CDR1 LGHNA and CDR2 YSLEER. The CDR3 spans 16 residues. The CDR3 region is CASSQEAGGGADTQYF. As DNA, the CDR3 is TGCGCCAGCAGCCAAGAGGCGGGGGGTGGCGCAGATACGCAGTATTTT.

The rearrangement uses TRBV4-2 and TRBJ1-3, with TRBD1 matching over 7 bases. Trimming at V came to 0 bases and at J to 4 bases, leaving 9 bases not matched to a gene. The CDR3 is 17 amino acids. Per germline, CDR1 LGHNA and CDR2 YNFKEQ. The CDR3 loop reads CASSQDLGTGVGNTIYF. The CDR3 coding sequence is TGTGCCAGCAGCCAAGATTTGGGTACAGGGGTCGGAAACACCATATATTTT.

The CDR3 nucleotides read TGCAGCGTTGGGACAGTACGAAACTATGGCTACACCTTC. Translated, it gives CSVGTVRNYGYTF. The V call is TRBV29-1, the J call TRBJ1-2, with a possible D match to TRBD1 (6 bases). This CDR3 is 13 amino acids long. V lost 4 bases and J 2 bases, leaving 11 bases between the germline ends. The germline CDR1 and CDR2 sequences are SQVTM and ANQGSEA.

The chain is built from TRBV6-4 and TRBJ2-3; tentative D call: TRBD2 (7 bases). This CDR3 region has 16 residues. V dropped 4 bases and J dropped 1 base, with 15 bases sitting between them. Germline V gives CDR1 MRHNA, CDR2 SNTAGT. The CDR3 coding sequence is TGTGCCAGCAGTGCCCTTTCGGGGGGCGGCACAGATACGCAGTATTTT. As protein: CASSALSGGGTDTQYF.

This sequence joins TRBV10-3 and TRBJ2-4; no firm D call. Germline V gene lookup returns CDR1 ENHRY and CDR2 SYGVKD. The V end lost 0 bases, the J end lost 8 bases, and 11 bases lay between the germline ends. CDR3 length: 14 residues. The CDR3: CAISESVKSDIQYF. In DNA form, the CDR3 reads TGTGCCATCAGTGAGTCTGTCAAGTCGGACATTCAGTACTTC.

This chain uses TRBV23-1 with TRBJ1-4, with D perhaps TRBD1 (6 bases). TRBV23-1 is an ORF; its function is uncertain. This CDR3 region has 18 residues. The V gene lost 0 bases and the J gene lost 5 bases, with 19 bases spanning the gap. The CDR3 DNA follows: TGCGCCAGCAGTCAATCGGAGACAGCGATAAGGGGGAATGAAAAACTGTTTTTT. This translates into CASSQSETAIRGNEKLFF.

The CDR3 DNA reads as TGTGCCAGTAGTGTATCGGGACTCATGAACACTGAAGCTTTCTTT. Translation: CASSVSGLMNTEAFF. The chain has TRBV19 and TRBJ1-1; D is perhaps TRBD1 (5 bases). V was pared by 5 bases and J by 0 bases, with 13 bases between. The V gene's germline CDR1 is LNHDA and CDR2 SQIVND (reference sequence). The CDR3 totals 15 residues.

The chain has TRBV5-4 and TRBJ2-3; 11 bases fit TRBD2. The J segment lost 1 base and the V segment lost 4 bases, leaving 2 bases of the junction unmatched. The CDR3 contains 15 residues. CDR1 SGHNT and CDR2 YYREEE come from the germline V gene (reference sequence). The CDR3 loop is CASSRSGGGTDTQYF. The CDR3 DNA sequence: TGTGCCAGCAGCCGTAGCGGGGGGGGCACAGATACGCAGTATTTT.

This clone occurred a few times. The chain recombines TRBV10-3 with TRBJ1-4, with 8 bases matching TRBD1. The trim removed 0 bases at V and 6 bases at J, leaving 6 bases unmatched. Germline lookup yields CDR1 ENHRY and CDR2 SYGVKD. The CDR3 is made up of 16 amino acids. The CDR3 DNA is TGTGCCATCAGTGAGTCGGAAGACAGGGGAGATGAAAAACTGTTTTTT. Translating it yields CAISESEDRGDEKLFF.

The genes are TRBV4-3 and TRBJ1-3; D remains unclear. Trimming stripped 1 base from V and 8 bases from J, with 12 bases between. Germline values: CDR1 LGHNA, CDR2 YSLEER. This CDR3 contains 14 residues. The CDR3 nucleotides read TGCGCCAGCAGCCAAGCTAACGGGGAAGACACCATATATTTT. Translation: CASSQANGEDTIYF.